A selection of T cell receptor beta chains follows, all from one sample in a study of shared clonotypes between healthy human individuals. This table comes from immunoSEQ multiplex PCR, and its TCRdb copy is limited to in-frame clones, with some not included. The sample lists roughly 660,000 clones; about 92% were seen once. Sequencing input: memory CD8+ T cells from PBMCs. The receptors originated from a young man in good health. Some clones in this sample may be carry-over from other donors' samples. CDR3s include the opening cysteine and the closing phenylalanine or tryptophan. The order of the fields is J gene, D gene, V gene, clone size, CDR3 protein, CDR3 DNA. The D gene is left open where the match is weak. Rows give clone size only sometimes, using once, few, many, or a class for an expanded clone.

j_call: TRBJ1-5
d_call: .
v_call: TRBV28
clone_size: once
cdr3_aa: CASSVWQGYNQPQHF
cdr3_nt: TGTGCCAGCAGCGTGTGGCAGGGGTACAATCAGCCCCAGCATTTT

j_call: TRBJ2-1
d_call: .
v_call: TRBV6-5
clone_size: .
cdr3_aa: CASSYFPASSYNEQFF
cdr3_nt: TGTGCCAGCAGTTACTTCCCAGCCTCCTCCTACAATGAGCAGTTCTTC

j_call: TRBJ2-7
d_call: TRBD1
v_call: TRBV28
clone_size: .
cdr3_aa: CASSFATGTAAYEQYF
cdr3_nt: TGTGCCAGCAGCTTTGCCACCGGGACAGCCGCCTACGAGCAGTACTTC

j_call: TRBJ2-1
d_call: .
v_call: TRBV6-4
clone_size: .
cdr3_aa: CASSDMAGAYNEQFF
cdr3_nt: TGTGCCAGCAGTGACATGGCGGGTGCCTACAATGAGCAGTTCTTC

j_call: TRBJ2-7
d_call: .
v_call: TRBV7-2
clone_size: once
cdr3_aa: CASSLEGGHLYEQYF
cdr3_nt: TGTGCCAGCAGCTTAGAGGGGGGACACCTCTACGAGCAGTACTTC

j_call: TRBJ2-7
d_call: TRBD2
v_call: TRBV7-2
clone_size: .
cdr3_aa: CASSLVGLAYEQYF
cdr3_nt: TGTGCCAGCAGCTTAGTGGGACTAGCCTACGAGCAGTACTTC

j_call: TRBJ2-7
d_call: .
v_call: TRBV28
clone_size: .
cdr3_aa: CASSFRGPLPYYEQYF
cdr3_nt: TGTGCCAGCAGTTTCCGAGGGCCTCTACCCTATTACGAGCAGTACTTC

j_call: TRBJ1-1
d_call: .
v_call: TRBV5-6
clone_size: .
cdr3_aa: CASSHKWNRNTEAFF
cdr3_nt: TGTGCCAGCAGCCATAAATGGAACCGAAACACTGAAGCTTTCTTT

j_call: TRBJ2-7
d_call: .
v_call: TRBV7-9
clone_size: .
cdr3_aa: CASSLAGHTPEQYF
cdr3_nt: TGTGCCAGCAGCTTAGCGGGGCATACCCCCGAGCAGTACTTC

j_call: TRBJ2-3
d_call: TRBD2
v_call: TRBV7-3
clone_size: .
cdr3_aa: CASSLTSGEQDTQYF
cdr3_nt: TGTGCCAGCAGCTTAACTAGCGGGGAACAAGATACGCAGTATTTT

j_call: TRBJ2-2
d_call: TRBD2
v_call: TRBV4-1
clone_size: .
cdr3_aa: CASSRFSGSEAGELFF
cdr3_nt: TGCGCCAGCAGCCGGTTTAGCGGGAGTGAGGCCGGGGAGCTGTTTTTT

j_call: TRBJ1-1
d_call: .
v_call: TRBV14
clone_size: .
cdr3_aa: CASSQVRDINTEAFF
cdr3_nt: TGTGCCAGCAGCCAAGTTCGGGACATTAACACTGAAGCTTTCTTT

j_call: TRBJ2-2
d_call: .
v_call: TRBV19
clone_size: once
cdr3_aa: CATRSRSGYSQHGELFF
cdr3_nt: TGTGCCACCAGGAGCAGGTCGGGATATTCTCAGCACGGGGAGCTGTTTTTT

j_call: TRBJ2-5
d_call: TRBD2
v_call: TRBV30
clone_size: .
cdr3_aa: CAWSVRWRERQETQYF
cdr3_nt: TGTGCCTGGAGTGTACGATGGCGGGAGAGGCAAGAGACCCAGTACTTC